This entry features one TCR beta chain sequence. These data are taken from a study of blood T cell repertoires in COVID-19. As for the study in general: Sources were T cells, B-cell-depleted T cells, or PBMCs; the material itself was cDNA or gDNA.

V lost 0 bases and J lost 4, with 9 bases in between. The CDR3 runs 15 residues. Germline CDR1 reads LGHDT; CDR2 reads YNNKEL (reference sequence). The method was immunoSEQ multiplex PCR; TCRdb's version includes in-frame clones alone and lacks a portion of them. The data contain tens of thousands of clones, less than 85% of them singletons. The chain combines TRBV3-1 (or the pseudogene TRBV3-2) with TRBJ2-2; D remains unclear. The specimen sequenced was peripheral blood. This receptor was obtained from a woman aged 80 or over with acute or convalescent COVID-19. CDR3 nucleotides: TGTGCCAGCAGCCAAGATCACGCGGCCACCGGGGAGCTGTTTTTT. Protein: CASSQDHAATGELFF.